The present T cell receptor (beta chain) was sequenced within a study of cytomegalovirus exposure and HLA in healthy donors. The study, taken as a whole, reports: A later examination showed that TCR association rates differed by HLA locus, with DRB1 most and HLA-C fewest. The study flagged some 170 TCR beta chains as cytomegalovirus-associated. Most TCR sequences were seen very rarely across donors, but some public TCRs occurred in many.

This clone was counted between two and nine times. Its matching antigen is unknown. Primers: 60 Vbeta forward and 13 Jbeta reverse. Authors' processing steps: Later analysis identified approximately 88 million unique TCR beta chains, some 10 million shared. Profiling relied on immunoSEQ multiplex PCR, and the TCRdb table lists in-frame clones only, not all of them. The DNA was the basis for D and trimming; V, J and clone size are from that table. The repertoire holds approximately 89,000 clones, with approximately 65% as singletons. V lost 5 bases, J lost 5 bases, and 10 bases lay in between. The CDR3 contains 12 residues. Germline-derived CDR1 and CDR2 are SGHTA and FQGNSA.

V usage is TRBV7-2 and J usage is TRBJ2-7; tentatively, D is TRBD1 (5 bases). This clonotype was obtained from a woman in her twenties or thirties in good health and CMV-seropositive. The sequenced material came from PBMCs. CDR3 in DNA: TGTGCCAGCAGCCCTCAGGGCAACGAGCAGTACTTC. This translates into CASSPQGNEQYF.